This T cell receptor beta chain was captured in a study of a mutant IDH1 vaccine in newly diagnosed glioma. About this clone: The antigen is undetermined.

This CDR3 has 15 amino acids. J was trimmed by 4 bases and V by 6 bases; bases with no gene match: 6. The germline gives CDR1 LNHDA, CDR2 SQIVND (reference sequence). Time point defined: week 47, end of study. Vaccination used 300 ug of mutant IDH1 20-mer peptide per dose, with topical imiquimod. Patients had eight vaccinations, in weeks 1, 3, 5, 7, 11, 15, 19 and 23. The protocol was immunoSEQ multiplex PCR, while the TCRdb copy is restricted to in-frame clones and leaves out a portion. The sample carries approximately 32,000 clones, about nine tenths recorded once. This clonotype was sampled from a man aged 35 to 55 with glioma. Sequenced material: PBMCs, taken from a glioma patient whose treatment included an IDH1 peptide vaccine. This chain uses TRBV19 with TRBJ2-2; 9 bases align to TRBD2. The CDR3 bases are TGTGCCAGTAGAAAGACTAGCGGTAGCACCGGGGAGCTGTTTTTT. Its translation: CASRKTSGSTGELFF.